This T cell receptor (beta chain) was identified during a study of shared clonotypes between healthy human individuals. Germline V CDR1 and CDR2: SQVTM, ANQGSEA. V was pared by 6 bases and J by 0 bases, with 1 base of the junction left unmatched. This CDR3 comprises 13 residues. Sequenced by immunoSEQ multiplex PCR; TCRdb stores in-frame clones only, minus some. There are over 2 million clones in the sample; 95% occur only once, and under 0.15% lies in the top ten. Concerning this clone itself: This same CDR3 is encoded by further DNA sequences in the sample.

Sequenced sample: naive CD4+ T cells sorted from blood. Subset defined: CD45RA+ positively selected. The chain links TRBV29-1 to TRBJ2-3; 9 bases map to TRBD2. This TCR was sampled from a man aged 18-30 years in good health. The CDR3 nucleotides read TGCAGCGTGGGACTAGCTAGCACAGATACGCAGTATTTT. Translating gives CSVGLASTDTQYF.